Listed below are T cell receptor beta chains from one sample, sequenced in a study of T-cell reconstitution after alpha-beta-depleted transplantation in children. TCRdb recomputed calls from the PCR reads with MiXCR, one row per CDR3 protein. The sample includes over 550,000 distinct CDR3 sequences, about 11% of them seen just once. The sample was PBMCs from the stem cell graft donor, taken from the stem cell graft. Source of these receptors: a human donor who donated a stem cell graft to a child with acute myeloid leukemia. Both conserved end residues are part of each CDR3. The D gene is left open where the match is weak. A row's size may be missing; if present it is once, few, many or a size class.

D	V	J	size	DNA	CDR3
TRBD2	TRBV6-1	TRBJ2-1	many	TGTGCCAGCAGAGACCAATTACGACTAGCAGGCAATGAGCAGTTCTTC	CASRDQLRLAGNEQFF
-	TRBV20-1	TRBJ2-5	many	TGCAGTGCTAGGTTTAGGGGGTTACAGGAGACCCAGTACTTC	CSARFRGLQETQYF
TRBD1	TRBV6-2/TRBV6-3	TRBJ1-2	many	TGTGCCAGCAGCCCAGACAGGGGATATGGCTACACCTTC	CASSPDRGYGYTF
-	TRBV20-1	TRBJ2-7	-	TGCAGTGCCCCCACGGCGGCCGGGGGCCGCTACGAGCAGTACTTC	CSAPTAAGGRYEQYF
-	TRBV27	TRBJ1-2	few	TGTGCCAGCAGCCCCCGAGGGAACTATGGCTACACCTTC	CASSPRGNYGYTF
TRBD1	TRBV19	TRBJ2-5	few	TGTGCCAGTAGTATTGTTGGGACAGGGCAAGAGACCCAGTACTTC	CASSIVGTGQETQYF
TRBD2	TRBV6-5	TRBJ2-5	few	TGTGCCAGCAGATCCGGGGGGGGAAGGGAGACCCAGTACTTC	CASRSGGGRETQYF
-	TRBV6-1	TRBJ2-2	-	TGTGCCAGCAGAGCGAGGAGCACCGGGGAGCTGTTTTTT	CASRARSTGELFF
-	TRBV28	TRBJ2-3	-	TGTGCCAGCAGTTTGCCGCTACTAGCTACAGATACGCAGTATTTT	CASSLPLLATDTQYF
-	TRBV29-1	TRBJ2-7	-	TGCAGCGTTGAAAGCTTCTCCTACGAGCAGTACTTC	CSVESFSYEQYF
TRBD1	TRBV11-2	TRBJ1-6	few	TGTGCCAGCAGCTTTTTGAGGACAGGGCATAATTCACCCCTCCACTTT	CASSFLRTGHNSPLHF